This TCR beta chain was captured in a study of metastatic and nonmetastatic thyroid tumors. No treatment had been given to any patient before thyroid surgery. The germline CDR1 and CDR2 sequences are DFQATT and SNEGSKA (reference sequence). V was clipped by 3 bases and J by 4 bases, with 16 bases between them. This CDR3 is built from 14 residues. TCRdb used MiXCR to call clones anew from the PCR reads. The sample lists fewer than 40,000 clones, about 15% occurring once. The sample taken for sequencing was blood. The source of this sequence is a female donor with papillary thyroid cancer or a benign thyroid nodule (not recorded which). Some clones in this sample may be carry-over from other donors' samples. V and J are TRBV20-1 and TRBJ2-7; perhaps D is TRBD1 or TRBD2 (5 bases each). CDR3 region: CSARDLEGYYEQYF. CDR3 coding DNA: TGCAGTGCTAGGGACCTTGAGGGGTATTACGAGCAGTACTTC.